Presented here are 4 T cell receptor beta chains from one specimen sequenced in a study of T cell repertoires in cytomegalovirus infection. For these TCRs, the target antigens are not known. TCRdb re-called the reads through MiXCR, storing one row per CDR3 protein. The data show 550,000 to 850,000 distinct CDR3 sequences, roughly a third seen once. This sample comprised cultured PBMCs, obtained from culture after CMV antigen stimulation. The receptor set was obtained from a human donor in good health (CMV status not recorded). Some clones in this sample may be carry-over from other donors' samples.

J is TRBJ1-2 and V is TRBV20-1; D is undetermined. The CDR3 has 13 amino acids. Trimming took off 6 bases at V and 5 bases at J, with 16 bases between the two ends. CDR1 DFQATT and CDR2 SNEGSKA come from the germline V gene (reference sequence). CDR3 DNA sequence: TGCAGTGCCCCCAATCCACGTCAATATGGCTACACCTTC. This gives the protein CSAPNPRQYGYTF.

The table lists this clonotype with a few counts. The V gene is TRBV7-2, the J gene TRBJ2-1; 9 nucleotides align to TRBD2. Germline values: CDR1 SGHTA, CDR2 FQGNSA. This CDR3 is 17 amino acids long. V dropped 5 bases and J dropped 8; count of bases not matched to a gene: 16. CDR3 loop: CASSPGPAGGLGDEQFF. Here the CDR3 DNA reads TGTGCCAGCAGCCCAGGACCTGCGGGGGGGTTGGGAGATGAGCAGTTCTTC.

This chain uses TRBV19 with TRBJ2-1, with a tentative D call TRBD1 (6 bases). CDR3 length: 14 residues. V was cut by 3 bases and J by 10 bases, with 16 bases left in between. The germline V gene has CDR1 LNHDA and CDR2 SQIVND (reference sequence). The CDR3 nucleotides are TGTGCCAGTAGTATTGGGGCAGGGGTAGGGGAGCAGTTCTTC. Its translation is CASSIGAGVGEQFF.

This clonotype has more than one count but fewer than ten. CDR3 residues: CASSLRSGADTQYF. The CDR3, as DNA: TGTGCCAGCAGCCTACGGTCTGGCGCAGATACGCAGTATTTT. V usage is TRBV5-5 and J usage is TRBJ2-3; D remains ambiguous. Per germline, CDR1 SGHKS and CDR2 YYEKEE (reference sequence). Trimming took 4 bases from V and 4 from J, leaving 13 bases between them. The CDR3 runs 14 residues.